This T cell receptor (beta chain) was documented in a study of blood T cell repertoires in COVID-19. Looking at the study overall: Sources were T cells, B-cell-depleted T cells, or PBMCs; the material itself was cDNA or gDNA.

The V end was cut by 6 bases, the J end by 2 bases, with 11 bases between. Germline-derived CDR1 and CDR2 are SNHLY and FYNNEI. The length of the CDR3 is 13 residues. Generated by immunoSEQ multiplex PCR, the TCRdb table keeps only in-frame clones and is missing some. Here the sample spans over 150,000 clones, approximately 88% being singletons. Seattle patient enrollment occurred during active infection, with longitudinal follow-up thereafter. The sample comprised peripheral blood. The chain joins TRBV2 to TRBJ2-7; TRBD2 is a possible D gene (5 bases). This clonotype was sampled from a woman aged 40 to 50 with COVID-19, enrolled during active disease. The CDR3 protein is CASRGVGTYEQYF. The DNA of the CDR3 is TGTGCCAGCAGGGGAGTAGGGACCTACGAGCAGTACTTC.